A selection of T cell receptor beta chains follows, all from one sample in a study of blood T cell repertoires in COVID-19. Profiled with immunoSEQ multiplex PCR; TCRdb holds only in-frame clones, not every one. Here the sample spans approximately 70,000 clones, 79% being singletons. Sequences were obtained from peripheral blood. These receptors were collected from a woman of 80 years or more with active or convalescent COVID-19. CDR3s include the opening cysteine and the closing phenylalanine or tryptophan. A D gene is named only where the DNA matches it firmly. A row's size may be missing; if present it is once, few, many or a size class.

J,length,D,V,size,DNA,CDR3
TRBJ2-4,16,TRBD1,TRBV7-2,.,TGTGCCAGCAGCTTAGGGAAGACAGGGTTTTACAGCATTCAGTACTTC,CASSLGKTGFYSIQYF
TRBJ2-1,15,.,TRBV10-1,.,TGCGCCAGCAGTGAGCCGGGAAAACCGGGGAATGAGCAGTTCTTC,CASSEPGKPGNEQFF
TRBJ2-7,15,TRBD1,TRBV27,once,TGTGCCAGCACCGAGAGACAGGGCGTCTCCTACGAGCAGTACTTC,CASTERQGVSYEQYF
TRBJ2-7,14,.,TRBV3-1/TRBV3-2,.,TGTGCCAGCAGCCACGGCAGGGATTTCTACGAGCAGTACTTC,CASSHGRDFYEQYF
TRBJ2-3,14,TRBD2,TRBV28,once,TGTGCCAGCTTACCAGCGGGGGCCACAGATACGCAGTATTTT,CASLPAGATDTQYF
TRBJ2-3,15,TRBD2,TRBV6-5,few,TGTGCCAGCAGTTACCGTAGCGGGGGCACAGATACGCAGTATTTT,CASSYRSGGTDTQYF
TRBJ2-5,13,.,TRBV24-1,.,TGTGCCACCAGTCGAGCTAACCAAGAGACCCAGTACTTC,CATSRANQETQYF
TRBJ2-3,17,.,TRBV12-2,.,TGTGCAAGTCGCTCCTCCTTGGGGGGGGAGGACACAGATACGCAGTATTTT,CASRSSLGGEDTDTQYF
TRBJ2-1,18,.,TRBV19,.,TGTGCCACCCAGGTCGGGCCACCGTGGCTGGGGAGTAGGAATGAGCAGTTCTTC,CATQVGPPWLGSRNEQFF
TRBJ1-2,13,.,TRBV6-5,.,TGTGCCAGCAGTTACCGGGGAATTGGGGGCTACACCTTC,CASSYRGIGGYTF
TRBJ1-1,17,.,TRBV5-1,.,TGCGCCAGCAGCTTGGCCCAGGGTGGGTGGCGGAACACTGAAGCTTTCTTT,CASSLAQGGWRNTEAFF
TRBJ1-2,15,.,TRBV5-1,.,TGCGCCAGCAGCTCCCCGGACAGTGCTAACTATGGCTACACCTTC,CASSSPDSANYGYTF
TRBJ2-5,16,.,TRBV5-1,.,TGCGCCAGCAGCTTGGTTCTAGCGCCTAAGGGGGAGACCCAGTACTTC,CASSLVLAPKGETQYF
TRBJ2-1,16,.,TRBV14,.,TGTGCCAGCAGCCAAGTTTCAGGGGCTAACTACAATGAGCAGTTCTTC,CASSQVSGANYNEQFF
TRBJ2-7,14,TRBD2,TRBV7-2,.,TGTGCCAGCAGCTTAGGCGGGGGGGCCGGGGAGCAGTACTTC,CASSLGGGAGEQYF
TRBJ1-2,14,TRBD1,TRBV5-1,.,TGCGCCAGCAGCTCAGGGACAGAATACTATGGCTACACCTTC,CASSSGTEYYGYTF
TRBJ2-1,16,.,TRBV10-3,once,TGTGCCATCAGTGAGTCAGGGACGGGGGTCTACAATGAGCAGTTCTTC,CAISESGTGVYNEQFF
TRBJ1-6,15,.,TRBV6-2/TRBV6-3,.,TGTGCCAGCAGCCAAGTGGGCAGTTATAATTCACCCCTCCACTTT,CASSQVGSYNSPLHF
TRBJ1-2,14,.,TRBV14,few,TGTGCCAGCAGCCGCGAAACGGGGGGGGCTGGCTACACCTTC,CASSRETGGAGYTF
TRBJ2-3,16,TRBD1,TRBV11-1,.,TGTGCCAGCAGCGTCTCCGGGACAGGCGTCACAGATACGCAGTATTTT,CASSVSGTGVTDTQYF
TRBJ2-5,16,TRBD1,TRBV2,.,TGTGCCAGCAGTGAATTGGGGACAGGGACCCAAGAGACCCAGTACTTC,CASSELGTGTQETQYF
TRBJ2-2,19,.,TRBV7-2,.,TGTGCCAGCAGCCTGTTTAAAATGGGTGGAGCAGGGATGGCCGGGGAGCTGTTTTTT,CASSLFKMGGAGMAGELFF
TRBJ1-6,15,.,TRBV28,.,TGTGCCAGCAGACCCCAGACAGTCGATAATTCACCCCTCCACTTT,CASRPQTVDNSPLHF
TRBJ2-3,19,TRBD2,TRBV5-1,few,TGCGCCAGCAGCTTAATACAGGGACTAGCGGAAATTAGCACAGATACGCAGTATTTT,CASSLIQGLAEISTDTQYF